This T cell receptor (beta chain) was sequenced during a study of identical twins (TCRdb year 2016). As for the study more broadly: To test whether fetal clonotypes persist, this study deep-sequenced TCR alpha and beta repertoires from monozygotic twins, from unrelated adults of various ages, and from cord blood. Replicate twin experiments were performed at different times using different library preparation protocols to rule out contamination. The paper as a whole reports these results and caveats: Out-of-frame TCR alpha sharing in monozygotic twins was systematically underestimated by recombination models, whereas sharing between unrelated individuals was in agreement with the recombination models. Because the same donors could not be followed over many years, the conclusions depended on cross-sectional statistical analysis. Excess twin sharing in beta out-of-frame sequences was weaker because fewer shared sequences lowered the signal-to-noise ratio. Invariant T cells such as MAIT and iNKT could partly confound zero-insertion analyses, although diverse VJ usage argued against such confounding for most clonotypes. Compared with coincidental sharing between unrelated individuals, an excess of low generation-probability sequences was observed among out-of-frame TCR alpha sequences shared between twins. Fewer insertions were carried by abundant cord blood beta clonotypes; a weaker similar trend was observed in young adult naive repertoires, while no such trend was observed in memory repertoires.

The library came from 5' RACE. Sequencing relied on an Illumina HiSeq 2000. Template switching introduced a universal primer binding site; the final cDNA contained a unique molecular identifier, enabling accurate counting of TCR cDNA molecules. Specific primers in the conserved constant-segment region were used to synthesize first-strand cDNA for TCR alpha and beta chains. To control for contamination, every cDNA library carried two barcodes: a SMART-Mk sample barcode plus Illumina barcodes. TruSeq adapter sequences and Illumina sample barcodes were added in two successive PCR steps. TCR alpha and beta cDNA libraries were sequenced on the Illumina HiSeq platform with custom primers. The source study handled its data this way. MiGEC was used to process raw reads and extract unique molecular identifiers, and MiXCR was used to find CDR3 positions. Recombination models were inferred per individual with the repgenHMM and IGoR tools using an EM algorithm. The analysis of shared clonotypes was done with the tcR package in R, with sharing normalized by the product of cloneset sizes. To study raw recombination without the effects of thymic and clonal selection, out-of-frame nonproductive sequences were analyzed. TCRdb reprocessing: public reads trimmed at Q25 with fastp, clones called with MiXCR, in-frame beta chains kept. Here each entry gathers all rows of one CDR3 protein and keeps the most common genes and DNA. TCRdb, not the authors, supplied the V and J calls. This sample has 200,000 to 300,000 distinct CDR3 sequences in its table, and approximately 7% of those were observed once. The top ten hold roughly 3.6% of the sample.

All donors were healthy Caucasians. Three pairs of female monozygotic twins, all aged about 18 to 30 years, were included in the twin cohort. Miltenyi CD45RO+ enrichment and human naive T-cell isolation kits were used to isolate memory (CD45RO+) and naive T cells from PBMC. Via the germline V gene (reference sequence), CDR1 is DFQATT and CDR2 SNEGSKA. The germline ends are 15 bases apart after V is trimmed by 3 bases and J by 6 bases. The CDR3 spans 13 residues, from the cysteine through the phenylalanine. Solely the CDR3 DNA is kept, with 39 bases framed from the first base. This clonotype was seen ten or more times. Its antigen is not yet known. Base qualities are missing; no much larger clone stands one base away. These same records also appear under a second study, on yellow fever vaccine responses in identical twins. From that second study: According to the authors, the vaccine-induced T cell response in identical twins seemed to be partly convergent and partly specific to each individual. In the study, vaccine-responding T cell clones were precisely tracked in identical twins.

The clonotype was recovered from a woman younger than 30 in good health. The material sequenced was memory (CD45RO+) T cells sorted from blood. Interpreted using the paper, the cell subset or site label stands for: CD45RO+ enriched T cells. Recombination connected TRBV20-1 to TRBJ2-7; the D segment cannot be called with confidence. DNA sequence: TGCAGTGCTAGGTGGCAGGCTATGGGCGAGCAGTACTTC. It is translated as CSARWQAMGEQYF.